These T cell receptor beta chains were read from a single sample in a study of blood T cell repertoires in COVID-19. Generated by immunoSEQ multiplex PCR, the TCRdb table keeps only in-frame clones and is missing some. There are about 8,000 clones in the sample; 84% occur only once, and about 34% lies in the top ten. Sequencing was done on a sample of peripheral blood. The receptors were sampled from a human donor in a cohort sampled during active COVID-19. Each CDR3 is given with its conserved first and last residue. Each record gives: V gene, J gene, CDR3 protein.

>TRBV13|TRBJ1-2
CASSLGHHRDSYGYTF
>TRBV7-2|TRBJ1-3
CASSLAPQLSGNTIYF
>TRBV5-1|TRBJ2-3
CASRREDFSTDTQYF
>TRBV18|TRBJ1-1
CASSPKTGATEAFF
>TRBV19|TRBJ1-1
CASSIGGAGTEAFF
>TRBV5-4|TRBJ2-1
CASSLAGLDYNEQFF
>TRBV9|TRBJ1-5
CASSVDGGSNQPQHF
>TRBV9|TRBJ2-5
CASSDGGPGTQYF
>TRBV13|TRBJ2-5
CASSSRDFTRAETQYF
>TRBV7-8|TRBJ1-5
CASTRGDNQPQHF
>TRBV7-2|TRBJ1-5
CASSQGQNQPQHF
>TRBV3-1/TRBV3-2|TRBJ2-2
CASSQGLDSGELFF
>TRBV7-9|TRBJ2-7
CASRPTSGGNPYEQYF
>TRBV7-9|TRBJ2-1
CASSPTSGGPGNEQFF
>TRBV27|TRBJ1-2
CASSTQGANYGYTF
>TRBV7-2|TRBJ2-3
CASSLGLLGDTDTQYF
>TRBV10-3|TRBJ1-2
CAIRDGQGHYGYTF
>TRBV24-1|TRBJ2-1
CATSDSGRQYNEQFF
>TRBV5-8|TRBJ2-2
CATPWEALNTGELFF
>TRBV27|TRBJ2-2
CASRAGTSVVELFF
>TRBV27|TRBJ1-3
CASRRQGDYSSMSSGNTIYF
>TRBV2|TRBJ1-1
CASIAGGASEAFF
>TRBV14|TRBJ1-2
CASSPLGRYGYTF
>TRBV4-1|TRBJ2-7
CASSQPPTKTYEQYF
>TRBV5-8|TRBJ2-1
CASSPSMTEPLYNEQFF
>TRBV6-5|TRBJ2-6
CASRKAGSGANVLTF
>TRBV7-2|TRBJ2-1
CASSLEGDGSYNEQFF
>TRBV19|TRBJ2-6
CASSIARALGANVLTF
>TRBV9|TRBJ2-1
CASSVPPGDEQFF
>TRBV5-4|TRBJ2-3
CASSFGGVWDDTQYF
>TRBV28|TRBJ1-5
CASSRPGGPGQPQHF
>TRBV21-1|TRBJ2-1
CASSKGGIQGRNEQFF
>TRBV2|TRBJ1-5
CASSGGSGTGRDQPQHF
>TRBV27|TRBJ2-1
CASSGWDRGLVQFF
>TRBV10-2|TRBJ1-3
CASRASGRGSGNTIYF
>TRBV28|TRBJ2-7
CASSAPGLASYEQYF
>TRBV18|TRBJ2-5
CASSPPLAQETQYF
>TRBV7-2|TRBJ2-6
CASSPFPRGANVLTF
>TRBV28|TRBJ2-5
CASSPGVSETQYF
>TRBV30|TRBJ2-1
CAWSAASEQFF
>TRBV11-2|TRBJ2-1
CASSSLAGGYNEQFF
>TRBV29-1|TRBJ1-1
CSVRDGGQNTEAFF
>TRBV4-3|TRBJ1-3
CASSRRLTGLDTIYF
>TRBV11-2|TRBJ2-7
CASSPRLAISYEQYF
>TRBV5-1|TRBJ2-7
CASSLAPGGGGHEQYF
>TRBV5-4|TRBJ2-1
CASSLVGGSYNEQFF
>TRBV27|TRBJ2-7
CASSLLAAVYEQYF
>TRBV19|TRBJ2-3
CAVAGLGGTDTQYF